Below, one T cell receptor beta chain is given with its context. The sample originates from a study of blood T cell repertoires in COVID-19. The CDR3 sequence is 12 residues long. CDR1 SGDLS and CDR2 YYNGEE come from the germline V gene. The V segment lost 3 bases and the J segment 12 bases; nucleotides outside the gene matches: 4. TCRdb's copy holds only in-frame clones and misses some; the assay was immunoSEQ multiplex PCR. The sample contains some 130,000 clones, around 82% of which appear only once. The sequence was collected from a woman aged 45-65 years who had recovered from COVID-19. This rearrangement joins TRBV9 to TRBJ1-4, with 8 bases aligning to TRBD1. Input material: PBMCs or T cells enriched from blood (not recorded which). In nucleotides, the CDR3 is TGTGCCAGCAGCGGGTGGGGACAGGAACTGTTTTTT. Its translation: CASSGWGQELFF.